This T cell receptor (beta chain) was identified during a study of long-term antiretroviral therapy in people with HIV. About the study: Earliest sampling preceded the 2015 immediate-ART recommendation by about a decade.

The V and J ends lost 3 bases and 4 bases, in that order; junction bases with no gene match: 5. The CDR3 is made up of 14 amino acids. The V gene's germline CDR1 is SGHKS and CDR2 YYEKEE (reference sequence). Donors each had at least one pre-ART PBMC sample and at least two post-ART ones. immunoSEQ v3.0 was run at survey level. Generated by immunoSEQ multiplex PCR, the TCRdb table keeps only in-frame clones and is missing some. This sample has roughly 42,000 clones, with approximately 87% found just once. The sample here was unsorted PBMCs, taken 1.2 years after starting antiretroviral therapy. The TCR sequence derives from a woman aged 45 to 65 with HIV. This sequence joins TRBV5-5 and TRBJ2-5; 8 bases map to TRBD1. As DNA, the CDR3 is TGTGCCAGCAGCTCAAGGACAGGGTCAGAGACCCAGTACTTC. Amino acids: CASSSRTGSETQYF.